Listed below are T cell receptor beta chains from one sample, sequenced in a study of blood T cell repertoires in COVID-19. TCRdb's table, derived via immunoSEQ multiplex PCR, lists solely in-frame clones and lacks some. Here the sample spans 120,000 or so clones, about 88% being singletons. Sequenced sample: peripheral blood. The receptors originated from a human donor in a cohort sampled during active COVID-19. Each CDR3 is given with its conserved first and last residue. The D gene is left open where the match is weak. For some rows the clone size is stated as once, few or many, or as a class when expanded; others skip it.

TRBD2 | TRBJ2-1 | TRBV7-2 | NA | CASSLAPSGSYNEQFF | TGTGCCAGCAGCTTAGCTCCTAGCGGGTCCTACAATGAGCAGTTCTTC
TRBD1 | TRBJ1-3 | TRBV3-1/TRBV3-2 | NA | CASSLTGGTGNTIYF | TGTGCCAGCAGCTTAACAGGGGGCACTGGAAACACCATATATTTT
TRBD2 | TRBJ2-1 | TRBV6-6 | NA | CASSQISGAYNEQFF | TGTGCCAGCAGCCAAATCAGCGGGGCCTACAATGAGCAGTTCTTC
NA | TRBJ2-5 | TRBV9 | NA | CASSAGGAVQETQYF | TGTGCCAGCAGCGCCGGCGGGGCTGTACAAGAGACCCAGTACTTC
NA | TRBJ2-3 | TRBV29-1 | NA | CSVDPLRDTQYF | TGCAGCGTTGACCCACTACGCGATACGCAGTATTTT
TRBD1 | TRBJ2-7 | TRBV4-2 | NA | CASSLHGRGQGEQYF | TGTGCCAGCAGCCTACATGGTCGCGGACAGGGCGAGCAGTACTTC
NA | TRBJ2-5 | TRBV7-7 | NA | CASSLGGDQETQYF | TGTGCTAGCAGCTTAGGGGGGGACCAAGAGACCCAGTACTTC
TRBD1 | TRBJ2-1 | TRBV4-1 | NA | CASSQDRGHEQFF | TGCGCCAGCAGCCAAGACAGGGGGCATGAGCAGTTCTTC
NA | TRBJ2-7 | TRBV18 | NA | CASSPQTVHEQYF | TGTGCCAGCTCACCACAGACAGTACACGAGCAGTACTTC
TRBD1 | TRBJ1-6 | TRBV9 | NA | CASSVGGGPYNSPLHF | TGTGCCAGCAGCGTAGGAGGGGGCCCCTATAATTCACCCCTCCACTTT
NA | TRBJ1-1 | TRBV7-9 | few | CASSLEGNTEAFF | TGTGCCAGCAGCTTGGAGGGGAACACTGAAGCTTTCTTT
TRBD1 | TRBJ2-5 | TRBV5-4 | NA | CASSFGTGARETQYF | TGTGCCAGCAGCTTCGGGACAGGGGCCAGAGAGACCCAGTACTTC
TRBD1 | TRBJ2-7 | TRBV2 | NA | CASSYTGTGGSYEQYF | TGTGCCAGCAGCTACACCGGGACAGGGGGCTCCTACGAGCAGTACTTC
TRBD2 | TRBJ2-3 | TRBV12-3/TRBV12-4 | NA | CASSPGGGKAQYF | TGTGCCAGCAGTCCCGGGGGAGGGAAGGCGCAGTATTTT
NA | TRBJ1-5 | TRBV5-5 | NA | CASSLSPHGAYQPQHF | TGTGCCAGCAGCTTGAGTCCCCATGGGGCATATCAGCCCCAGCATTTT
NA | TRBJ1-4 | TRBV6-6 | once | CASSTPRGTNEKLFF | TGTGCCAGCAGCACCCCCAGGGGTACTAATGAAAAACTGTTTTTT
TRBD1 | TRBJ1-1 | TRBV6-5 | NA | CASTPTKGQDIAGFF | TGTGCCAGCACTCCCACCAAGGGACAGGACATAGCGGGTTTCTTT
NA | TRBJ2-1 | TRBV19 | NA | CASSTRERVSYNEQFF | TGTGCCAGTAGTACTAGGGAGAGGGTTTCCTACAATGAGCAGTTCTTC
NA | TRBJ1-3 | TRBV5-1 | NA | CASRSGAGNTIYF | TGCGCCAGCAGGTCGGGGGCTGGAAACACCATATATTTT
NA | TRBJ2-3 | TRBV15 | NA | CATARGTTDTQYF | TGTGCCACCGCGCGGGGTACCACAGATACGCAGTATTTT
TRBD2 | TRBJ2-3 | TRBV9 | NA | CASSVEAGVSDTQYF | TGTGCCAGCAGCGTAGAAGCGGGGGTTTCAGATACGCAGTATTTT
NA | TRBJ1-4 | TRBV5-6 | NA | CASSLGTRIEKLFF | TGTGCCAGCAGCTTGGGGACAAGGATAGAAAAACTGTTTTTT
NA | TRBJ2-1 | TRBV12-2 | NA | CASRKRTSGSWDEQFF | TGTGCAAGTCGCAAAAGGACTAGCGGTTCTTGGGATGAGCAGTTCTTC
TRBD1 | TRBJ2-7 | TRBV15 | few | CATSRSWDRDFQNYEQYF | TGTGCCACCAGCAGATCATGGGACAGGGACTTCCAAAACTACGAGCAGTACTTC
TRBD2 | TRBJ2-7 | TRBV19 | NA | CASSTGGSSYEQYF | TGTGCCAGTAGTACGGGGGGGTCCTCCTACGAGCAGTACTTC
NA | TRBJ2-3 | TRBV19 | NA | CASSMRSRDTQYF | TGTGCCAGTAGTATGAGATCGAGAGATACGCAGTATTTT
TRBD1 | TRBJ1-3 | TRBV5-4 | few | CASSSGTVGNTIYF | TGTGCCAGCAGCTCGGGGACAGTCGGAAACACCATATATTTT
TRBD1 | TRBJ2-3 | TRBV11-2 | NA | CASSLDRTGLRTDTQYF | TGTGCCAGCAGCTTAGATCGGACAGGGTTGCGGACAGATACGCAGTATTTT
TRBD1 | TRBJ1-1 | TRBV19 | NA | CASRGQGAVNTEAFF | TGTGCCAGTAGAGGACAGGGGGCTGTAAACACTGAAGCTTTCTTT
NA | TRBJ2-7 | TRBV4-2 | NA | CASSQVRETSYEQYF | TGTGCCAGCAGCCAAGTGAGGGAGACCTCCTACGAGCAGTACTTC